This T cell receptor beta chain was retrieved from a study of OX40 agonist ivuxolimab in advanced cancers. Study details: The diagnoses of dose-escalation patients were hepatocellular carcinoma, melanoma, renal cell or head and neck cancer. Study-level findings and limits: Doses of 0.1 to 3.0 mg/kg were accompanied by clonal expansion of CD4+ and CD8+ blood T cells by week 6. The authors also found low normalized T-cell clonal expansion in some nonresponders. The authors did not determine the antigen specificity of the expanded peripheral T cells.

Germline assignment: CDR1 ENHRY and CDR2 SYGVKD. V lost 5 bases, J lost 4 bases, and 12 bases stayed unmatched. The CDR3 spans 16 residues. Remarks on this clone: Its target is not known.

Measured with immunoSEQ multiplex PCR; TCRdb has only the in-frame clones, and not every one. Of fewer than 80,000 clones in the sample, under 95% are singletons; the top ten hold 5.2%. The chain uses TRBV10-3 and TRBJ2-7; TRBD1 matches at 9 bases. Material: CD4+ or CD8+ T cells sorted from blood, obtained in a trial of the OX40 agonist ivuxolimab. This clonotype was sampled from an adult with an advanced solid tumor such as melanoma, head and neck, liver or kidney cancer. The CDR3 sequence: CAISSFKGTGSYEQYF. CDR3 in DNA: TGTGCCATCAGTAGTTTTAAAGGGACAGGGTCATACGAGCAGTACTTC.